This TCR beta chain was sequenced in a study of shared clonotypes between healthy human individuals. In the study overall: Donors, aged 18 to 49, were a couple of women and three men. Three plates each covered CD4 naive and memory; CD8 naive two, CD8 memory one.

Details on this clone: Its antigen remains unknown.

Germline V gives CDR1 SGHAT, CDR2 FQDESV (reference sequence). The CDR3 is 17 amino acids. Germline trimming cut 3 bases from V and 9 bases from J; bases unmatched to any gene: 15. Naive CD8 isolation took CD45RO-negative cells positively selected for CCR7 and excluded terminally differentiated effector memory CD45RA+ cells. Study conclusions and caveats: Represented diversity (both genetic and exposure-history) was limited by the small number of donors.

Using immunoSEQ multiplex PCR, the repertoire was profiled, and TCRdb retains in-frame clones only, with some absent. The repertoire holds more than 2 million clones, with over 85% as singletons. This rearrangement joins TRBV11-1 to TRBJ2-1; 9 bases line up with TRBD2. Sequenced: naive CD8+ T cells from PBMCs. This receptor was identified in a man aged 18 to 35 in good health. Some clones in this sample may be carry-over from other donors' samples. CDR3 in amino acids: CASSFMAGGPGVGEQFF. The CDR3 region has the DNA TGTGCCAGCAGCTTCATGGCGGGAGGGCCCGGTGTCGGTGAGCAGTTCTTC.